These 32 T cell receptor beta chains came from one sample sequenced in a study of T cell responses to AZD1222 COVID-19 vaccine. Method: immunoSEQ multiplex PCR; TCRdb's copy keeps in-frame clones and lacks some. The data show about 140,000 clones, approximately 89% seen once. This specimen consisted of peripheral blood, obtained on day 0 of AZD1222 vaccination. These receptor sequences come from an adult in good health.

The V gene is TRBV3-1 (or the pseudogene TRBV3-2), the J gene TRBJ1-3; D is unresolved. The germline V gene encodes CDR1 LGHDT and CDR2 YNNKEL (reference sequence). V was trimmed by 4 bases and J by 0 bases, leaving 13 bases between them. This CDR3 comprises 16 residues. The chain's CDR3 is CASSRTLSSSGNTIYF. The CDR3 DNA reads TGTGCCAGCAGCCGGACTCTCTCTAGCTCTGGAAACACCATATATTTT.

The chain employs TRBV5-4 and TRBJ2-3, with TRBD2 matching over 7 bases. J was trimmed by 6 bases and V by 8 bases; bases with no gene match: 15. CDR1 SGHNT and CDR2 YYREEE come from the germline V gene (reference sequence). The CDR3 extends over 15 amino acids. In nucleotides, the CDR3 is TGTGCCAGTCGAAGAGAGGCTAGCGGTCTCGATACGCAGTATTTT. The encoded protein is CASRREASGLDTQYF.

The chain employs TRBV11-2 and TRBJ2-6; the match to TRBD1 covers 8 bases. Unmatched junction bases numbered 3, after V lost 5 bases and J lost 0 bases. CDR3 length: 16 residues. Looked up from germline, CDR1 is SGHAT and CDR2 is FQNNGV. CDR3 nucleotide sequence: TGTGCCAGCAGCGTTACAGGGGGCTCTGGGGCCAACGTCCTGACTTTC. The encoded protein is CASSVTGGSGANVLTF.

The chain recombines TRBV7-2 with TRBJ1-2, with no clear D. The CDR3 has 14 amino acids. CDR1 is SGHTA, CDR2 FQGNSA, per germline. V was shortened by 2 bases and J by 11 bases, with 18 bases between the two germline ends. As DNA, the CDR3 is TGTGCCAGCAGCTTAACTTTCGGTTCAGCGGGTTACACCTTC. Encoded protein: CASSLTFGSAGYTF.

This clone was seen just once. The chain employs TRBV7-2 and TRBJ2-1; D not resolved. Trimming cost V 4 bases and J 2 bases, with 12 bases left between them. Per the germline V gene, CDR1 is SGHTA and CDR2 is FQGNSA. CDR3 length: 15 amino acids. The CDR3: CASSSWAAAYNEQFF. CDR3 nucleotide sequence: TGTGCCAGCAGCTCCTGGGCCGCCGCCTACAATGAGCAGTTCTTC.

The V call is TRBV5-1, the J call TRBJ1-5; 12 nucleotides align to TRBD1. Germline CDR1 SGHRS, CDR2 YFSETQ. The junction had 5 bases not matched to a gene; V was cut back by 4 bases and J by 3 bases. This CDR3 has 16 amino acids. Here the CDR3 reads CASSLGTGGFNQPQHF. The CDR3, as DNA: TGCGCCAGCAGCCTTGGGACAGGGGGCTTCAATCAGCCCCAGCATTTT.

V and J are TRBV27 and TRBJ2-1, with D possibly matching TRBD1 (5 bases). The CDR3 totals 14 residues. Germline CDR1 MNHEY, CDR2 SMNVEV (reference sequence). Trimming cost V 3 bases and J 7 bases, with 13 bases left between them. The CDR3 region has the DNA TGTGCCAGCAGTTTGGCAGGGTATTGGAATGAGCAGTTCTTC. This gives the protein CASSLAGYWNEQFF.

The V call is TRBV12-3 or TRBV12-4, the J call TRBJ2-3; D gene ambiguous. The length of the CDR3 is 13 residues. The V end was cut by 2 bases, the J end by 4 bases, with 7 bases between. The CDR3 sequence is CASSLYRSDTQYF. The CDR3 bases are TGTGCCAGCAGTTTATACCGGTCAGATACGCAGTATTTT.

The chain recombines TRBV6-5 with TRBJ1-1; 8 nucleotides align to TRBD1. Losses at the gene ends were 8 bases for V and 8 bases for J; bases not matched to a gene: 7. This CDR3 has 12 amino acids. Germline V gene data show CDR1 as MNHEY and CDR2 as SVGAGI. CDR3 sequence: CASWFRQGEAFF. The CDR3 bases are TGTGCCAGCTGGTTTCGACAGGGGGAAGCTTTCTTT.

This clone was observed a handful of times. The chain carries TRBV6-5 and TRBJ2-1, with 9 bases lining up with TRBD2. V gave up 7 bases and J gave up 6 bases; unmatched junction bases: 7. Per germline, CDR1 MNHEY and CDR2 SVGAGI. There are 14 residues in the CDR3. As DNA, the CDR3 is TGTGCCAGCACACGACTAGCGGAGGGCAATGAGCAGTTCTTC. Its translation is CASTRLAEGNEQFF.

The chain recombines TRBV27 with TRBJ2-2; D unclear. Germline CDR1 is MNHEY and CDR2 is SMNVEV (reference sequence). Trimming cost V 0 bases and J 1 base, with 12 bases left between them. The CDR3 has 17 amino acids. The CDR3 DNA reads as TGTGCCAGCAGTTTATCCCGCCTGTCTTGGAACACCGGGGAGCTGTTTTTT. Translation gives CASSLSRLSWNTGELFF.

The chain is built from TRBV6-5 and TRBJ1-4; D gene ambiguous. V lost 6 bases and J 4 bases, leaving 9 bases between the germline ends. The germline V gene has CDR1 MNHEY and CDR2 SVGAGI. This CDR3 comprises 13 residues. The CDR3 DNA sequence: TGTGCCAGCAGCGGGAGGTATAATGAAAAACTGTTTTTT. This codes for CASSGRYNEKLFF.

The chain's CDR3 is CAWSHREGYGYTF. CDR3 sequence (DNA): TGTGCCTGGAGTCACCGGGAGGGCTATGGCTACACCTTC. The chain couples TRBV30 to TRBJ1-2, with D unclear. V was shortened by 2 bases and J by 4 bases, with 11 bases between the two germline ends. Germline CDR1 GTSNPN, CDR2 SVGIG (reference sequence). This CDR3 contains 13 residues.

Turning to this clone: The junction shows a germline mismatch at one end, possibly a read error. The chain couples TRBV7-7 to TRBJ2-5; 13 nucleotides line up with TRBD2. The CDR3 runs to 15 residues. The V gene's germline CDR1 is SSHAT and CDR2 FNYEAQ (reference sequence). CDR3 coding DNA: TGTGCTAGCAGCTGGACTAGCGGGGGACAAGAGACCCAGTACTTC. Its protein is CASSWTSGGQETQYF.

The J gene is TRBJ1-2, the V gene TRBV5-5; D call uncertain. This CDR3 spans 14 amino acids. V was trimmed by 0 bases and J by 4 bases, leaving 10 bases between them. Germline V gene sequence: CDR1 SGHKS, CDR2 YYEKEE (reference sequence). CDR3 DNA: TGTGCCAGCAGCTTGGAATTCGGCGTCTATGGCTACACCTTC. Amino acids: CASSLEFGVYGYTF. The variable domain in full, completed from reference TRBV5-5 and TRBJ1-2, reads DAGVTQSPTHLIKTRGQQVTLRCSPISGHKSVSWYQQVLGQGPQFIFQYYEKEERGRGNFPDRFSARQFPNYSSELNVNALLLGDSALYLCASSLEFGVYGYTFGSGTRLTVV.

The CDR3 DNA follows: TGTGCCAGCAGCTTAAGAGGGGGTGAGGGCAGGGGTAACGAGCAGTACTTC. Translating it yields CASSLRGGEGRGNEQYF. The chain carries TRBV7-3 and TRBJ2-7, with TRBD1 as a possible D gene (6 bases). This CDR3 contains 17 residues. V was pared by 1 base and J by 5 bases, with 21 bases between. Germline V gene lookup returns CDR1 SGHTA and CDR2 FQGTGA.

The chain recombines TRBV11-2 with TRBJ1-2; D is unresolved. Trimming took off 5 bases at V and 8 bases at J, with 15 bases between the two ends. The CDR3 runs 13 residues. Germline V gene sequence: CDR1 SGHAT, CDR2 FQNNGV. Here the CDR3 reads CASSLSGPGGYTF. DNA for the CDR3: TGTGCCAGCAGCCTATCAGGTCCCGGAGGCTACACCTTC.

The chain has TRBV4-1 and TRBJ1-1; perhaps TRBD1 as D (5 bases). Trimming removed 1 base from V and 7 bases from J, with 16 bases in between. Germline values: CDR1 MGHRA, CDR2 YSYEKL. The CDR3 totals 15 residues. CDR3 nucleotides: TGCGCCAGCAGCCAAGCCGGGTTGTCAGGGATTGAAGCTTTCTTT. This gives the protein CASSQAGLSGIEAFF.

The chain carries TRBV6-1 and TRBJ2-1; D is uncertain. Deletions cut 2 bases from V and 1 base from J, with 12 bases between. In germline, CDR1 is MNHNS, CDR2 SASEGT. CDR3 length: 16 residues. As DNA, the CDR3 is TGTGCCAGCAGTGAATCGGATCCCCGGTCCTACAATGAGCAGTTCTTC. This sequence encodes CASSESDPRSYNEQFF.

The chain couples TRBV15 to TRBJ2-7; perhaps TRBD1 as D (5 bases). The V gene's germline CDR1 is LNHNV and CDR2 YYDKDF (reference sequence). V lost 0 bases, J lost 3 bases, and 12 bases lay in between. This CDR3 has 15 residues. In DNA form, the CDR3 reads TGTGCCACCAGCAGAGATGTAGGGGCTGACTACGAGCAGTACTTC. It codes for CATSRDVGADYEQYF.

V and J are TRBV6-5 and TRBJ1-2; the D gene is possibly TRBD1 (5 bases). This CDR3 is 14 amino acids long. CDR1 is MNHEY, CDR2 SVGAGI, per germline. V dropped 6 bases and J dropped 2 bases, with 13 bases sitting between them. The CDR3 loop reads CASRFDRENYGYTF. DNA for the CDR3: TGTGCCAGCAGGTTCGACAGAGAGAACTATGGCTACACCTTC.

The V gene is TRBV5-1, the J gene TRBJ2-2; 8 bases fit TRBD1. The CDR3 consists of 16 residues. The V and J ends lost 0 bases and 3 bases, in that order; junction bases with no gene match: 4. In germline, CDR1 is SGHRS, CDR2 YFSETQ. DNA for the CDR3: TGCGCCAGCAGCTTGGGGGACAGGTCATACACCGGGGAGCTGTTTTTT. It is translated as CASSLGDRSYTGELFF.

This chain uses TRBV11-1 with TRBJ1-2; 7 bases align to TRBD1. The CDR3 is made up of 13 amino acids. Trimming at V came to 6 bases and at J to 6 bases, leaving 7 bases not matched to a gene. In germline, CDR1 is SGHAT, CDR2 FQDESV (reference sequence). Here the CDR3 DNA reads TGTGCCAGCAGTCGGACAGGTTATCATGGCTACACCTTC. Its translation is CASSRTGYHGYTF.

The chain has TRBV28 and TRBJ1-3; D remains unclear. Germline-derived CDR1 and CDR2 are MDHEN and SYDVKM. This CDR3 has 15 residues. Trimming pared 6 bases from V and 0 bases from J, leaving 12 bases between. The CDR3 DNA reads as TGTGCCAGCAGGGAGTACAGTCACTCTGGAAACACCATATATTTT. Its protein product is CASREYSHSGNTIYF.

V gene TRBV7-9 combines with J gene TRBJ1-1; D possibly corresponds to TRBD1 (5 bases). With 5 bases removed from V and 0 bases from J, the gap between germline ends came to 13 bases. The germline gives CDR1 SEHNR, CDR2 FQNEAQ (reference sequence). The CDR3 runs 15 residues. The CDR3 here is CASSDRDGMNTEAFF. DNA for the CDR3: TGTGCCAGCAGCGACCGGGACGGGATGAACACTGAAGCTTTCTTT.

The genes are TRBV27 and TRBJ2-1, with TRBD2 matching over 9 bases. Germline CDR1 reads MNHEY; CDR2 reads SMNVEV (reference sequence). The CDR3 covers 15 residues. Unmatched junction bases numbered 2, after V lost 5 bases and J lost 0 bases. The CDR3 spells CASSPLAGSYNEQFF. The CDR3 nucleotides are TGTGCCAGCAGTCCACTAGCGGGCTCCTACAATGAGCAGTTCTTC.

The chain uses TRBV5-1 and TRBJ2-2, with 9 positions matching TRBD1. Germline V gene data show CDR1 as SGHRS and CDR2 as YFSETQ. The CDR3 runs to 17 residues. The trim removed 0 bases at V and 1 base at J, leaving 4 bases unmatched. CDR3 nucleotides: TGCGCCAGCAGCTTGGGGACAGGGGCCCTGAACACCGGGGAGCTGTTTTTT. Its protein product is CASSLGTGALNTGELFF.

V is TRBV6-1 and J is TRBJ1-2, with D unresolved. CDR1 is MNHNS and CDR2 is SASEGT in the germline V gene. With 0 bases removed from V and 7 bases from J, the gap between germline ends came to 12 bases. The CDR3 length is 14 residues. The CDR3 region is CASSEAPRTAGYTF. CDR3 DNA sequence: TGTGCCAGCAGTGAAGCGCCCAGGACCGCTGGCTACACCTTC.

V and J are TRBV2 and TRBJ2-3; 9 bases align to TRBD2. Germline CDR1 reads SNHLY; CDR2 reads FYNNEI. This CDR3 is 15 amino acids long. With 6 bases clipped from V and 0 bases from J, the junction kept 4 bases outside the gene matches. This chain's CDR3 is CASRATSGSTDTQYF. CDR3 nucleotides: TGTGCCAGCAGGGCGACTAGCGGAAGCACAGATACGCAGTATTTT.

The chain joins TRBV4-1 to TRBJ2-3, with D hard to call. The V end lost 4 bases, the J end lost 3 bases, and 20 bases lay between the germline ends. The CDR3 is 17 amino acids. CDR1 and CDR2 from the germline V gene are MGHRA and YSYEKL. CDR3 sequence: CASSPTELSGYTDTQYF. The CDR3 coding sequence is TGCGCCAGCAGCCCGACTGAGCTTTCCGGCTATACAGATACGCAGTATTTT.

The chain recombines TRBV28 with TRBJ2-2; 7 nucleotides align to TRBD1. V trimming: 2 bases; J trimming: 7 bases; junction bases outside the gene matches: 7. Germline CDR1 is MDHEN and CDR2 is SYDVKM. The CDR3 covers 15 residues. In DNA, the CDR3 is TGTGCCAGCAGTTTAGACAGGGCCAGGGTCGGGGAGCTGTTTTTT. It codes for CASSLDRARVGELFF.

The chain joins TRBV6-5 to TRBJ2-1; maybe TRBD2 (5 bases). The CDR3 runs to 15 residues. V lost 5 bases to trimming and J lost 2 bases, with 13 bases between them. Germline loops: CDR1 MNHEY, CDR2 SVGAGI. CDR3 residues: CASSPRVTTYNEQFF. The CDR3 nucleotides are TGTGCCAGCAGTCCGCGGGTTACCACCTACAATGAGCAGTTCTTC.